Sequencing of this TCR beta chain was carried out in a study of T cells after yellow fever vaccination (dated by TCRdb to between 2018 and 2021). Regarding the study in general: The SMART-Seq v4 Ultra Low Input RNA kit was used to prepare libraries from fractions with low cell numbers. To follow T-cell clones before and after primary and booster YFV17D yellow fever vaccination, bulk TCR alpha and beta repertoires were sequenced over time. The cohort comprised two healthy male donors, one aged 18 to 29 and one aged 30 to 40 years. Bulk PBMC replicates and cell subsets were isolated from blood drawn at multiple timepoints before and after both primary and secondary immunization.

The CDR3 numbers 16 residues from cysteine through phenylalanine. CDR3 DNA only is kept here, 48 bases in frame from base 1. Compared with germline, V lacks 3 bases and J lacks 3 bases; bases without a gene match: 10. The research as a whole found: Most clones expanded after primary vaccination were re-detected after the booster (about 95% of CD4 and around 88% of CD8), suggesting broad memory maintenance. The secondary T-cell response was found to be weaker but faster than the primary response, with a peak reached on day 5 rather than on day 15. Only a couple of donors were included in the study, so the extent to which the findings can be generalized is limited. A small share of clonotypes was detected in both CD4 and CD8 compartments, with the overlap likely arising from convergent recombination. Because abundant contaminating clonotypes from the bulk population could be contained in FACS-sorted repertoires, computational filtering was required.

Synthesis of TCR cDNA relied on 5'RACE template switching, a step that introduced a universal primer site along with unique molecular identifiers. cDNA synthesis was primed from both the TCR alpha and TCR beta constant segments. Libraries were amplified in two PCR steps, with sample barcodes and sequencing adapters added in the second step. Sequencing of libraries was performed on Illumina HiSeq 2500 (2x100 bp) or NovaSeq (2x150 bp). Per the original workflow: Demultiplexing of reads and collapsing into UMI consensus sequences were performed with MIGEC, and V(D)J alignment was carried out with MiXCR. Vaccine-responding clonotypes were defined with edgeR using replicate PBMC samples, requiring FDR below 0.01 and a log2 fold change above 5 up to day 15. Bulk clonotypes were assigned CD4 or CD8 identity according to which sequenced CD4 or CD8 repertoire held them at higher abundance. The public reads were reprocessed in TCRdb via fastp at Q25 and MiXCR, keeping in-frame beta chains. Identical CDR3 protein sequences are pooled into one entry, listed with their most common genes and DNA. TCRdb, not the authors, supplied the V and J calls. In this sample the table shows around 550,000 distinct CDR3 sequences, 19% of which occur a single time. Roughly 13% of the sample comes from the top ten.

This clonotype was counted once. This clone's antigen is unknown. Base qualities are not at hand, and no much larger clone is one base apart. What this sample's treatment or condition label stands for: live attenuated yellow fever vaccine strain. At each blood-draw timepoint, two biological replicates of bulk PBMCs were collected. PBMCs were isolated from peripheral blood using a standard Ficoll-Paque protocol. TriZol was used to extract RNA from bulk PBMCs, CD4 and CD8 fractions, and dextramer-positive and dextramer-negative fractions. The chain is encoded by TRBV12-3 or TRBV12-4 joined to TRBJ2-5, with 7 junctional bases fitting TRBD1. The source material was PBMCs, sampled 15 days after the yellow fever booster vaccination. The clonotype was recovered from a man aged 30-40 years who received the YFV17D yellow fever vaccine. At the DNA level, the sequence is TGTGCCAGCAGTTTCACCACGGGACAGATAGAAGAGACCCAGTACTTC. This translates into CASSFTTGQIEETQYF.